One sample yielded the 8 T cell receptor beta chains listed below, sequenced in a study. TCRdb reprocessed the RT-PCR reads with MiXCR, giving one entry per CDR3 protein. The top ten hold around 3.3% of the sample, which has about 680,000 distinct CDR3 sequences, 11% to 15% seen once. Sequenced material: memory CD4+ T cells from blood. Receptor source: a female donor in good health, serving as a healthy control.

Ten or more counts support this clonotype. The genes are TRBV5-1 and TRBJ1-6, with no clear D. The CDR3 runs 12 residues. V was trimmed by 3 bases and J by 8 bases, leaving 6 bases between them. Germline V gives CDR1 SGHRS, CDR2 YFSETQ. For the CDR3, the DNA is TGCGCCAGCAGCTCCACAGATTCACCCCTCCACTTT. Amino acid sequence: CASSSTDSPLHF.

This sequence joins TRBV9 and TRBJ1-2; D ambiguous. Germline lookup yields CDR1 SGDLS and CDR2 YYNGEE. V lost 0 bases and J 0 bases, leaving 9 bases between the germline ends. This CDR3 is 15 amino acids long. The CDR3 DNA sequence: TGTGCCAGCAGCGTAGGGACCGAAGCTAACTATGGCTACACCTTC. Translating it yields CASSVGTEANYGYTF.

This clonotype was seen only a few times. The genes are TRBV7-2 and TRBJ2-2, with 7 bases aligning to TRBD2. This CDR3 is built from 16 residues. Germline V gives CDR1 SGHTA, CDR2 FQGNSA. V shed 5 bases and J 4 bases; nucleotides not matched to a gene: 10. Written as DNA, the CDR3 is TGTGCCAGCAGCCGATTGGGAGGGAGCTTCACCGGGGAGCTGTTTTTT. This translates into CASSRLGGSFTGELFF.

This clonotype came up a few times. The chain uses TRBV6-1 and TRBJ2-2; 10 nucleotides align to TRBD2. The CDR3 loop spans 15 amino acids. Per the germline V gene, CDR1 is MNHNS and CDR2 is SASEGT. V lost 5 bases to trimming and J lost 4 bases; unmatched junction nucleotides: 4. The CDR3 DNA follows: TGTGCCAGCAGTCATACTAGCGGGACCACCGGGGAGCTGTTTTTT. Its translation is CASSHTSGTTGELFF.

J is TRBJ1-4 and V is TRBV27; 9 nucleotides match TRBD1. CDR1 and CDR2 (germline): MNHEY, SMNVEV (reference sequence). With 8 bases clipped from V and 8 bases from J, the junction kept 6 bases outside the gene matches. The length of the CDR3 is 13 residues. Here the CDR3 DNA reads TGTGCCAGCGCGACAGGGGGAGTAGAAAAACTGTTTTTT. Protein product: CASATGGVEKLFF.

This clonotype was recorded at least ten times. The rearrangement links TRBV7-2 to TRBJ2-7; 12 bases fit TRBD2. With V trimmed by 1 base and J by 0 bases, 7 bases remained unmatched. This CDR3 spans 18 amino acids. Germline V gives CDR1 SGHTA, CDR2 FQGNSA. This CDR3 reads CASSLGSGTSGPSYEQYF. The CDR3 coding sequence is TGTGCCAGCAGCTTAGGATCGGGGACTAGCGGGCCCTCCTACGAGCAGTACTTC.

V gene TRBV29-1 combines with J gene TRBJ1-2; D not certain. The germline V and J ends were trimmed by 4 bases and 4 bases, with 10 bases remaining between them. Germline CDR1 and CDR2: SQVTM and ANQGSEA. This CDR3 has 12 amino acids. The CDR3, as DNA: TGCAGCGTTGGAGATCCCAGCTATGGCTACACCTTC. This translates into CSVGDPSYGYTF. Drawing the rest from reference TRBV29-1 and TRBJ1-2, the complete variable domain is SAVISQKPSRDICQRGTSLTIQCQVDSQVTMMFWYRQQPGQSLTLIATANQGSEATYESGFVIDKFPISRPNLTFSTLTVSNMSPEDSSIYLCSVGDPSYGYTFGSGTRLTVV.

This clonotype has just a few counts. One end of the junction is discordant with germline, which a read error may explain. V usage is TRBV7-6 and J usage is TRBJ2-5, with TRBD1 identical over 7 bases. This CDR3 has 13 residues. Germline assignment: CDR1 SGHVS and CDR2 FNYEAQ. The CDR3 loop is CASSLGVDRDQGF. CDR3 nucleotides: TGTGCCAGCAGCTTAGGGGTTGACAGGGATCAAGGCTTC.